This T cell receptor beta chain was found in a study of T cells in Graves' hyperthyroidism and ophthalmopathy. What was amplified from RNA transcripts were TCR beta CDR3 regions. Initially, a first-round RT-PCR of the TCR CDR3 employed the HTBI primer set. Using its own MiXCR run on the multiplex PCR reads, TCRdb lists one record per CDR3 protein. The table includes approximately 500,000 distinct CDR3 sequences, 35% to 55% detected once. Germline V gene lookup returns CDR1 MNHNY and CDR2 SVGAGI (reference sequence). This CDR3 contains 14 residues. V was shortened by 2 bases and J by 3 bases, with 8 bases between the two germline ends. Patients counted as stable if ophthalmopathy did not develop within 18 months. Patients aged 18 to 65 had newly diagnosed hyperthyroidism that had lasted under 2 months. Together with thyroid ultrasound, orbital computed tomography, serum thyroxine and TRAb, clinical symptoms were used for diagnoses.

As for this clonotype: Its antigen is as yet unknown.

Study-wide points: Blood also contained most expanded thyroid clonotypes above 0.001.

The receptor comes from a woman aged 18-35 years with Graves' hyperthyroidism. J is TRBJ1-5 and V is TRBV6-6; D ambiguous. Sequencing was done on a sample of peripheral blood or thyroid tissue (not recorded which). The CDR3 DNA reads TGTGCCAGCAGTTACGCCGGACTCAATCAGCCCCAGCATTTT. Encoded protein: CASSYAGLNQPQHF.